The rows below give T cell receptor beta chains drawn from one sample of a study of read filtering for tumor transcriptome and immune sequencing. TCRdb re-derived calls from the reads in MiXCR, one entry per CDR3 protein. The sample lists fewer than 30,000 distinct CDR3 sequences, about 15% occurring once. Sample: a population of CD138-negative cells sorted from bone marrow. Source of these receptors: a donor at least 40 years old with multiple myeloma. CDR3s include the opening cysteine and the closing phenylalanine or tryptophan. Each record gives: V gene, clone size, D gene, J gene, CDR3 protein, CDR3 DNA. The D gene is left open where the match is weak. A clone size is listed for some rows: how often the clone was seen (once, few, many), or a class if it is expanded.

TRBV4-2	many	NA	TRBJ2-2	CASSQDRGMNTGELFF	TGTGCCAGCAGCCAAGATAGGGGCATGAACACCGGGGAGCTGTTTTTT
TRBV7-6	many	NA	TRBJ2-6	CASSLAGRYAGANILTF	TGTGCCAGCAGCTTAGCCGGGCGCTATGCTGGGGCCAACATCCTGACTTTC
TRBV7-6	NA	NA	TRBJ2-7	CASSPAGPYEQYF	TGTGCCAGCAGCCCCGCCGGACCCTACGAGCAGTACTTC
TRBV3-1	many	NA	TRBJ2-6	CASSQGFARAGANVLTF	TGTGCCAGCAGCCAAGGGTTTGCCAGGGCTGGGGCCAACGTCCTGACTTTC
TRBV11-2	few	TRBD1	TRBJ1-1	CASSITGGADDTEAFF	TGTGCCAGCAGCATTACAGGGGGCGCGGACGACACTGAAGCTTTCTTT
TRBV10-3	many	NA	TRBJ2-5	CASSVGLRETQYF	TGTGCCTCCTCGGTCGGTTTGCGAGAGACCCAGTACTTC
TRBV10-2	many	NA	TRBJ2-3	CASSENSGSTDTQYF	TGCGCCAGCAGTGAGAATAGCGGAAGCACAGATACGCAGTATTTT
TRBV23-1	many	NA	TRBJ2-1	CASSQEDTNPYNEQFF	TGCGCCAGCAGTCAAGAGGACACCAATCCCTACAATGAGCAGTTCTTC
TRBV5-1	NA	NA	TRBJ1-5	CASSFLWGQPQHF	TGCGCCAGCAGCTTCCTATGGGGTCAGCCCCAGCATTTT
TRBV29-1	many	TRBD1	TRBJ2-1	CSVVGTGLREQFF	TGCAGCGTTGTGGGGACAGGGCTAAGAGAGCAGTTCTTC
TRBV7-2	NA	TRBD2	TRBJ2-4	CAGSLVRGGQNIQYF	TGTGCCGGCAGCTTAGTTCGGGGGGGCCAAAACATTCAGTACTTC
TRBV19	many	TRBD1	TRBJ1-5	CASDDRGDQPQHF	TGTGCCAGCGACGACAGGGGGGACCAGCCCCAGCATTTT
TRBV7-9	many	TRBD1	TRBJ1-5	CASRKRERDRGRQPQHF	TGTGCCAGCAGAAAACGGGAACGGGACAGGGGGCGGCAGCCCCAGCATTTT
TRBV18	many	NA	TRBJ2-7	CASSPEGRQHTF	TGTGCCAGCTCACCAGAGGGACGGCAACACACCTTC
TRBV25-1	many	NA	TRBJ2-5	CASSEHSIETQYF	TGTGCCAGCAGTGAACACTCAATAGAGACCCAGTACTTC
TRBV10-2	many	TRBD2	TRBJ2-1	CASSEAGGPSEQFF	TGCGCCAGCAGTGAAGCGGGAGGGCCAAGTGAGCAGTTCTTC
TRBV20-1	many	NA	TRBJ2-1	CSARERAVRNEQFF	TGCAGTGCTAGAGAGAGAGCGGTTAGGAATGAGCAGTTCTTC
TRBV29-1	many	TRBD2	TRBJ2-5	CSVERGENQETQYF	TGCAGCGTTGAACGGGGGGAAAACCAAGAGACCCAGTACTTC
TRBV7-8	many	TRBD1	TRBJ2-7	CASSSGQGEGEQYF	TGTGCCAGCAGCTCCGGACAGGGTGAAGGCGAGCAGTACTTC
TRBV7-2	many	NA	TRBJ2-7	CASSFGRWSMEQYF	TGTGCCAGCAGCTTTGGACGGTGGTCCATGGAGCAGTACTTC
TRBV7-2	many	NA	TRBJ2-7	CASSPRAGNSYEQYF	TGTGCCAGCAGCCCGAGGGCAGGGAATTCCTACGAGCAGTACTTC
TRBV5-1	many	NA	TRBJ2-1	CASSLLADEQFF	TGCGCCAGCAGCTTATTGGCTGATGAGCAGTTCTTC
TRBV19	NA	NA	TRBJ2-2	CASILEGGPVDTGELFF	TGTGCCAGTATCCTAGAGGGCGGACCCGTGGACACCGGGGAGCTGTTTTTT
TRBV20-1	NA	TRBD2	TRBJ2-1	CSARPTSGTYNEQFF	TGCAGTGCCAGACCGACTAGCGGAACCTACAATGAGCAGTTCTTC
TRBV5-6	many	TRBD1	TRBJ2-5	CASSVRGRQETQYF	TGTGCCAGCAGCGTGAGGGGGCGCCAAGAGACCCAGTACTTC
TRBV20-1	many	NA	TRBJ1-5	CSVPGLNQPQHF	TGCAGTGTCCCAGGACTAAATCAGCCCCAGCATTTT
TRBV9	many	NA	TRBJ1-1	CASSVGPNTEAFF	TGTGCCAGCAGCGTAGGACCTAACACTGAAGCTTTCTTT
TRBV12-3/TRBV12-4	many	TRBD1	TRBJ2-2	CASSRGQEELFF	TGTGCCAGCAGCCGCGGACAGGAGGAGCTGTTTTTT
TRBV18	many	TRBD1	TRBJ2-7	CASSPPDRGGEQYF	TGTGCCAGCTCCCCTCCGGACAGGGGCGGGGAGCAGTACTTC
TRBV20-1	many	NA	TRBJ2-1	CSARESLPNEQFF	TGCAGTGCTAGAGAAAGTCTCCCCAATGAGCAGTTCTTC
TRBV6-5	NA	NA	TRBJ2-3	CASSYSFGRDTDTQYF	TGTGCCAGCAGTTACTCGTTCGGCCGCGACACAGATACGCAGTATTTT
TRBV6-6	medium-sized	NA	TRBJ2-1	CASRSPDPPFF	TGTGCCAGCAGGTCTCCGGACCCCCCGTTCTTC
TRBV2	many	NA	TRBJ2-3	CAGGSGPTDTQYF	TGTGCCGGGGGTAGCGGCCCCACAGATACGCAGTATTTT
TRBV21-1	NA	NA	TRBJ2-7	CARRDLGHSSYEQYF	TGTGCCAGGCGAGATCTAGGACACAGCTCCTACGAGCAGTACTTC
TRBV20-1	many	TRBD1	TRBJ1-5	CSAAGTGNQPQHF	TGCAGTGCTGCCGGGACAGGCAATCAGCCCCAGCATTTT
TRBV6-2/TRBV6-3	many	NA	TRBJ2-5	CASSYPPKETQYF	TGTGCCAGCAGTTACCCTCCAAAGGAGACCCAGTACTTC
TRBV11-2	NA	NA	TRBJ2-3	CASSLVWVSGFTDTQYF	TGTGCCAGCAGCTTAGTTTGGGTTAGCGGCTTCACAGATACGCAGTATTTT
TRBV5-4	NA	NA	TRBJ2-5	CASLEAEETQYF	TGTGCCAGCTTGGAGGCGGAAGAGACCCAGTACTTC
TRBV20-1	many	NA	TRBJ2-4	CSGVGLAKNIQYF	TGCAGTGGAGTGGGGTTAGCCAAAAACATTCAGTACTTC
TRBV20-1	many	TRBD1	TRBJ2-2	CSARGTGNTGELFF	TGCAGTGCTAGAGGGACAGGGAACACCGGGGAGCTGTTTTTT
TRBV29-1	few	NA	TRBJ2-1	CSVELANTPSEQFF	TGCAGCGTTGAATTAGCGAACACCCCCAGTGAGCAGTTCTTC
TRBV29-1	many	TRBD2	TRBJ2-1	CSGGTSGYNEQFF	TGCAGCGGGGGGACTAGCGGATACAATGAGCAGTTCTTC
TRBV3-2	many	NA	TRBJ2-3	CASSQPGTGNSDTQYF	TGTGCCAGCAGCCAGCCCGGGACTGGCAACTCAGATACGCAGTATTTT
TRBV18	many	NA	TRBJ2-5	CASSPSQGQETQYF	TGTGCCAGCTCACCTTCGCAGGGACAAGAGACCCAGTACTTC
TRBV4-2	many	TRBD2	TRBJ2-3	CASSQDLLAESTDTQYF	TGTGCCAGCAGCCAAGACTTACTAGCGGAGAGCACAGATACGCAGTATTTT
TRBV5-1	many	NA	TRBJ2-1	CASSLAGVLRLSNEQFF	TGCGCCAGCAGCTTGGCCGGTGTTCTCAGGTTGAGCAATGAGCAGTTCTTC
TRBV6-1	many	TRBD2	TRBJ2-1	CASSESPDSRESNEQFF	TGTGCCAGCAGTGAATCCCCGGACTCGCGGGAGTCCAATGAGCAGTTCTTC
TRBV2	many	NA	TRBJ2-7	CASSDPRREQYF	TGTGCCAGCAGTGACCCTAGAAGGGAGCAGTACTTC
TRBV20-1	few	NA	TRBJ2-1	CSARGGYEQFF	TGCAGTGCTAGAGGAGGTTACGAGCAGTTCTTC
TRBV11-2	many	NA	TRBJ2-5	CASSLDETQYF	TGTGCCAGCAGCTTAGATGAGACCCAGTACTTC
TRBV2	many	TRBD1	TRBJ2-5	CASSEEGQGRGTQYF	TGTGCCAGCAGTGAAGAGGGACAGGGACGTGGGACCCAGTACTTC
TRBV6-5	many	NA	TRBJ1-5	CASSSTQGNQPQHF	TGTGCCAGCAGTTCGACACAGGGAAATCAGCCCCAGCATTTT
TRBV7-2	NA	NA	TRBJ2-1	CASSSGQEYLYNEQFF	TGTGCCAGCAGCTCAGGTCAGGAGTATCTCTACAATGAGCAGTTCTTC